In its sample, the clone carrying this T cell receptor (beta chain) was seen once. V was shortened by 4 bases and J by 7 bases, with 18 bases between the two germline ends. This CDR3 region has 15 residues. Germline assignment: CDR1 SGHRS and CDR2 YFSETQ. This sample was taken from a study of shared clonotypes between healthy human individuals. Produced via immunoSEQ multiplex PCR; TCRdb's table is partial and in-frame only. This sample has approximately 240,000 clones, with about 69% found just once. The receptor was isolated from a young man in good health. The J gene is TRBJ2-1, the V gene TRBV5-1, with D perhaps TRBD1 (6 bases). Sequencing was carried out using memory CD4+ T cells sorted from blood. Subset defined: CD45RA-negative fraction. This chain's CDR3 is CASSTQGTPQNEQFF. The CDR3 region has the DNA TGCGCCAGCAGCACTCAGGGGACCCCTCAAAATGAGCAGTTCTTC.